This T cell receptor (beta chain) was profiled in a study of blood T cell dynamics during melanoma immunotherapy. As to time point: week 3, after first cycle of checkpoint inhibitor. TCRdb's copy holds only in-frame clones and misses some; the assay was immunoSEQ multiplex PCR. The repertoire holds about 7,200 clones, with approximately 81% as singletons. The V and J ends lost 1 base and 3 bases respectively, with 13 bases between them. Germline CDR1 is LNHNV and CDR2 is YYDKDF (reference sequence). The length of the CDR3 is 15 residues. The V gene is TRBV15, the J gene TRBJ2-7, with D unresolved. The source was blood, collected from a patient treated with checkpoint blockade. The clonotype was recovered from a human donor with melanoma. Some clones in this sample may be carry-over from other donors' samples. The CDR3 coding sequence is TGTGCCACCAGCAGAGGAGTGTTTCAGAACTACGAGCAGTACTTC. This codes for CATSRGVFQNYEQYF.